This is a list of T cell receptor beta chains from one sample in a study of early T cells in non-severe SARS-CoV-2 infection. TCRdb called the 5' RACE reads again in MiXCR, with one record for every CDR3 protein. The repertoire consists of tens of thousands of distinct CDR3 sequences, with about 15% occurring once and the leading ten covering 4.1%. The input for sequencing was whole blood, taken at baseline. The receptor source for this set is an adult who was a healthcare worker with PCR-confirmed SARS-CoV-2 infection or an uninfected control (not recorded which). The CDR3 runs from the conserved cysteine through the conserved F or W.

j_gene	v_gene	CDR3aa
TRBJ2-7	TRBV27	CTSSDAHPQIYEQYF
TRBJ1-5	TRBV6-2/TRBV6-3	CASSARPFSSQPQHF
TRBJ2-7	TRBV10-3	CAISEGVDQYF
TRBJ2-1	TRBV28	CASSLRTGGYNEQFF
TRBJ2-2	TRBV4-2	CASSQGLTGDTGELFF
TRBJ1-4	TRBV4-1	CASSQGGASSEKLFF
TRBJ2-7	TRBV5-1	CASSRAWDSDSYEQYF
TRBJ1-1	TRBV2	CASSVDRGNTEAFF
TRBJ1-2	TRBV12-3/TRBV12-4	CASTHWDNYGYTF
TRBJ2-1	TRBV6-2/TRBV6-3	CASSTPPSGEGNEQFF
TRBJ2-7	TRBV20-1	CSARERGGGYEQYF
TRBJ2-3	TRBV27	CASSSDALAGGPRDTDTQYF
TRBJ2-6	TRBV5-1	CASSYLGQPGANVLTF
TRBJ2-7	TRBV2	CASNPGLARIEQYF
TRBJ1-2	TRBV29-1	CSVEDRRFFYGYTF
TRBJ2-7	TRBV20-1	CSAVLASYEQYF
TRBJ2-7	TRBV9	CASSVSFGGEQYF
TRBJ1-1	TRBV12-3/TRBV12-4	CASSLQGFTEAFF
TRBJ2-7	TRBV18	CASSPGIGPDEQYF
TRBJ1-6	TRBV5-1	CASSHLDIQGMNSPLHF
TRBJ1-6	TRBV28	CASSLSLDFSPLHF
TRBJ2-1	TRBV5-4	CASRDASGKGNEQFF
TRBJ2-5	TRBV11-2	CASSLDRGLETQYF
TRBJ2-1	TRBV28	CASSPPRPNEQFF
TRBJ2-1	TRBV21-1	CASSKNRDNEQFF
TRBJ2-7	TRBV2	CASRQSPYEQYF
TRBJ2-3	TRBV6-6	CASSPFLGTDTQYF
TRBJ2-7	TRBV10-3	CAISTSSGRSYEQYF
TRBJ1-2	TRBV19	CASSMTGLGGYGYTF
TRBJ2-3	TRBV29-1	CSVGVSTDTQYF
TRBJ2-1	TRBV7-9	CASSEGELVRRSYNEQFF
TRBJ1-1	TRBV18	CASSRQRQLNTEAFF
TRBJ2-3	TRBV19	CASSIIAGSTDTQYF